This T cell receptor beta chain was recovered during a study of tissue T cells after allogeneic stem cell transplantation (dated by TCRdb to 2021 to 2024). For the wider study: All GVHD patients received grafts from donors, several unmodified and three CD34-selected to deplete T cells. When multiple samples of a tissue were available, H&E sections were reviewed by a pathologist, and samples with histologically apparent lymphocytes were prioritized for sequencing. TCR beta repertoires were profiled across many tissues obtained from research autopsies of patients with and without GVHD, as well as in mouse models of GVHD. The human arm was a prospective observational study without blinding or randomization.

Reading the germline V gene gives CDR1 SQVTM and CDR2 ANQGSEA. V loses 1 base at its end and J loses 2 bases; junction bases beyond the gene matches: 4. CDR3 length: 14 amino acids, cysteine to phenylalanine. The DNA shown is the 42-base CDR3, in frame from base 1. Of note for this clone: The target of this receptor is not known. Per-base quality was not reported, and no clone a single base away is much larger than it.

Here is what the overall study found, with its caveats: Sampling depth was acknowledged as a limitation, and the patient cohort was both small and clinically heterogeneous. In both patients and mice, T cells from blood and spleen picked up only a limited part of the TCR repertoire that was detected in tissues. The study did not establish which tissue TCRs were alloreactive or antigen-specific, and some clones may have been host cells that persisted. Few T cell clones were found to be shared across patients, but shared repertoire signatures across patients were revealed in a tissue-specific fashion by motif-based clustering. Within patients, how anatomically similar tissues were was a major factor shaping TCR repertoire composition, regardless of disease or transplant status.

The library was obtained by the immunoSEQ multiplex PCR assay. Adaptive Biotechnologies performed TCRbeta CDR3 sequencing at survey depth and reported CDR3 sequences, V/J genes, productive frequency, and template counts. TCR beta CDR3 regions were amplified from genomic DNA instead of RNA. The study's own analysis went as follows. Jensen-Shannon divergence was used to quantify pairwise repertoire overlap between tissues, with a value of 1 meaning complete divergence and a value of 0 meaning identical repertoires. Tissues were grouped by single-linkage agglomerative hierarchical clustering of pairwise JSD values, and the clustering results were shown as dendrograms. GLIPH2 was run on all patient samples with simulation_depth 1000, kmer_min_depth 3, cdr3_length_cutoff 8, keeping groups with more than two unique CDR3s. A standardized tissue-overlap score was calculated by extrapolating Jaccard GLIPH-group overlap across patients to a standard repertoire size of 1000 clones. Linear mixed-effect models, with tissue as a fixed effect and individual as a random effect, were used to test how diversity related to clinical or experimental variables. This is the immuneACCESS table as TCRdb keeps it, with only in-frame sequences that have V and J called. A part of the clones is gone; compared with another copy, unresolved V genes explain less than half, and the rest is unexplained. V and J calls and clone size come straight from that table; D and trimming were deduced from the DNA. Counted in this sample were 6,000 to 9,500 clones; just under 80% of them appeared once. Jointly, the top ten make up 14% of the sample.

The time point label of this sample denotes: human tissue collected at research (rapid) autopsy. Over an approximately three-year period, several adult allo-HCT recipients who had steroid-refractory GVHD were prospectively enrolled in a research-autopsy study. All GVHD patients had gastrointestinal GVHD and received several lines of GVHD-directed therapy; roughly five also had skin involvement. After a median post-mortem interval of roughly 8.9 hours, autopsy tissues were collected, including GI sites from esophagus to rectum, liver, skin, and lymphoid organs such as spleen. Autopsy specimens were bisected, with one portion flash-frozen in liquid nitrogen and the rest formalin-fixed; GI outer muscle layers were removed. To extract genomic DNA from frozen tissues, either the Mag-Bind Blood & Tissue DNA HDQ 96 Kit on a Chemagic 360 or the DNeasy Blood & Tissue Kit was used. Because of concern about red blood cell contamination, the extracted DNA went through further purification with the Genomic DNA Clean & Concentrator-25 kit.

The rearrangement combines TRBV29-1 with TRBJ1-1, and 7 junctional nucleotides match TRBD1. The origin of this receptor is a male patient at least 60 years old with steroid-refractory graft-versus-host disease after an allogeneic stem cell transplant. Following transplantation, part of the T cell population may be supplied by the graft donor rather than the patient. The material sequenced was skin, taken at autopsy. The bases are TGCAGCGTTGAAGTCCGACAGGGAAACACTGAAGCTTTCTTT. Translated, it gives CSVEVRQGNTEAFF.